The T cell receptor beta chain under discussion was sequenced for a study of blood T cell repertoires in COVID-19. About the research overall: COVID-19 samples from acute and convalescent phases originated in the United States, Italy and Spain. From T cells, B-cell-depleted T cells, or PBMCs came the material, which was cDNA or gDNA.

This clone was found once. In the authors' workflow: Reference gene primer amplification gave nucleated cell count estimates. The protocol was immunoSEQ multiplex PCR, while the TCRdb copy is restricted to in-frame clones and leaves out a portion. From that table come the V and J calls and clone size; the DNA was used to work out D and trimming. The table includes some 150,000 clones, approximately 84% detected once. Sequencing was done on a sample of peripheral blood. This sequence originates from a woman older than 75 in a cohort sampled during active or convalescent COVID-19.

The DNA of the CDR3 is TGCGCCAGCAGCCTTACGGACAGGGACGGCACTGAAGCTTTCTTT. Amino acid sequence: CASSLTDRDGTEAFF. This rearrangement joins TRBV4-1 to TRBJ1-1, with 8 bases aligning to TRBD1. With V trimmed by 4 bases and J by 4 bases, 8 bases remained unmatched. The CDR3 has 15 amino acids. The V gene's germline CDR1 is MGHRA and CDR2 YSYEKL.